This T cell receptor (beta chain) was retrieved from a study of cytomegalovirus exposure and HLA in healthy donors. Broader study findings: CMV antigen specificity of three CMV-associated chains was confirmed in vitro. Reported results showed that the classifier diagnosed cytomegalovirus status with high specificity and sensitivity.

CDR1 GTSNPN and CDR2 SVGIG come from the germline V gene (reference sequence). The CDR3 runs to 13 residues. The V and J ends lost 2 bases and 1 base respectively, with 8 bases between them. PCR primers comprised 60 Vbeta and 13 Jbeta primers. The assay was immunoSEQ multiplex PCR, and TCRdb's table has in-frame clones only and misses some. The table shows roughly 140,000 clones, with approximately 60% occurring only once. Of note for this clone: As yet, its antigen is unknown.

At the time of sampling, donors were nominally healthy, though unrecorded immune exposures were likely. What was sequenced was PBMCs. The receptor was isolated from a woman in her sixties or seventies in good health and CMV-seropositive. The chain joins TRBV30 to TRBJ2-5; D unresolved. CDR3 protein: CAWSPSVQETQYF. DNA for the CDR3: TGTGCCTGGAGTCCCTCCGTCCAAGAGACCCAGTACTTC.